This TCR beta chain is drawn from a study of blood T cell repertoires in COVID-19. Study context: Sites in the United States, Italy and Spain provided acute and convalescent COVID-19 samples. Nucleic acid was either cDNA or gDNA, and it came from T cells, B-cell-depleted T cells, or PBMCs.

Repertoires were generated with immunoSEQ multiplex PCR, while TCRdb's copy carries only in-frame clones and drops some. The repertoire includes hundreds of thousands of clones, 88% of them detected once, and around 2.9% sits in the top ten. The CDR3 is 16 amino acids. The ends were cut back, 0 bases at V and 5 bases at J, with 11 bases in the middle. The germline V gene has CDR1 LGHNA and CDR2 YSLEER. The recovered donors of Cohort 3 showed two negative PCRs, clearance, or symptom resolution. Sample: PBMCs or T cells enriched from blood (not recorded which). The chain has TRBV4-3 and TRBJ1-6; D gene ambiguous. The sequence was collected from a woman aged 50 to 60 who had recovered from COVID-19. For the CDR3, the DNA is TGCGCCAGCAGCCAAGATGCCGCCAGAAATAATTCACCCCTCCACTTT. This translates into CASSQDAARNNSPLHF.